This T cell receptor (beta chain) was retrieved from a study of shared T cell receptors in the human thymus. Per the germline V gene, CDR1 is MGHRA and CDR2 is YSYEKL. The CDR3 has 17 residues. Trimming removed 2 bases at V and 2 bases at J, with 13 bases between. Measured with immunoSEQ multiplex PCR; TCRdb has only the in-frame clones, and not every one. Here the sample spans 600,000 or so clones, around 87% being singletons. The sample was also reused in another study, on human thymus T cells. From that paper: Among the donors, all were healthy Finnish infants having corrective surgery for congenital heart defects. From resections taken during corrective heart surgery, the thymus tissue was obtained. Repertoires from thymus and blood appeared to show biased V and J gene usage. Related research examined unrelated individuals and reported that their thymic repertoires overlapped highly.

Source material: thymocytes. V gene TRBV4-1 combines with J gene TRBJ1-6; maybe TRBD1 (5 bases). This receptor was taken from a boy in the first two years of life with a congenital heart defect. In DNA, the CDR3 is TGCGCCAGCAGCCAAAAAGGGGATTCGCCCTATAATTCACCCCTCCACTTT. This codes for CASSQKGDSPYNSPLHF.